The following is a TCR beta chain sequence with its context. What it recognizes is unknown. The sample is drawn from a study of T cell responses to AZD1222 COVID-19 vaccine. This table comes from immunoSEQ multiplex PCR, and its TCRdb copy is limited to in-frame clones, with some not included. In the table there are 200,000 or so clones, approximately 92% of which are singletons. Overall study results and limits: It should be noted that donors were predominantly white British and more often female, and clonal diversity was possibly underestimated. None of the repertoires were sampled until the peak T cell response had passed. Unmutated regions of variants are reportedly targeted by nearly half of spike-specific TCRs.

Germline V gene lookup returns CDR1 MRHNA and CDR2 SNTAGT. The CDR3 has 15 amino acids. The J segment lost 1 base and the V segment lost 3 bases, leaving 5 bases of the junction unmatched. The clonotype originates from an adult in good health. The specimen was peripheral blood, collected on day 0 of AZD1222 vaccination. V usage is TRBV6-4 and J usage is TRBJ1-1, with 7 bases matching TRBD1. The CDR3 DNA reads TGTGCCAGCAGTGAAACGGGACAGACGAACACTGAAGCTTTCTTT. Translation: CASSETGQTNTEAFF.